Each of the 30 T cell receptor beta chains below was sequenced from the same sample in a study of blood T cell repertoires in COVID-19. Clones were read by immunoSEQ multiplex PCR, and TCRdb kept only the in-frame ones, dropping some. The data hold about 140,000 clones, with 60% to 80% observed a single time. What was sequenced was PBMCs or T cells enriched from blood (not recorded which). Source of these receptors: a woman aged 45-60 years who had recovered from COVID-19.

CDR3 DNA: TGTGCCAGCAGCTTGGGTCGGACTAGCGGGGGACTCACAGATACGCAGTATTTT. Encoded protein: CASSLGRTSGGLTDTQYF. The rearrangement joins TRBV5-4 to TRBJ2-3, with TRBD2 identical over 13 bases. Germline values: CDR1 SGHNT, CDR2 YYREEE (reference sequence). Germline trimming cut 0 bases from V and 2 bases from J; bases unmatched to any gene: 6. The CDR3 extends over 18 amino acids.

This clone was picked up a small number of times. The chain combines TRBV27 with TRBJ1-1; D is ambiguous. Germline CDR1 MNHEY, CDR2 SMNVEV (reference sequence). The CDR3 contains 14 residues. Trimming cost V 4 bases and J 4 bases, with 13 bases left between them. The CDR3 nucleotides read TGTGCCAGCAGTTCTCCGGGAGACTTCACTGAAGCTTTCTTT. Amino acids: CASSSPGDFTEAFF.

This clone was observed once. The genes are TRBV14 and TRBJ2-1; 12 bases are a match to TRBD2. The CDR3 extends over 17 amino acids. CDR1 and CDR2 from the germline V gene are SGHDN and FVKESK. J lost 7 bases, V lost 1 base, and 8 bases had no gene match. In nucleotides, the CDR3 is TGTGCCAGCAGCCAAGTCCCGACTAGCGGGAGAGGAAATGAGCAGTTCTTC. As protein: CASSQVPTSGRGNEQFF.

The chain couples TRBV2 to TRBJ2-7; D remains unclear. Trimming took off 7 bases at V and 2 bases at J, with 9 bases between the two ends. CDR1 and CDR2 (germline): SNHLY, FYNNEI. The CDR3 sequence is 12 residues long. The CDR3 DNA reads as TGTGCCAGCATGGGCAGAACCTACGAGCAGTACTTC. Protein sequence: CASMGRTYEQYF.

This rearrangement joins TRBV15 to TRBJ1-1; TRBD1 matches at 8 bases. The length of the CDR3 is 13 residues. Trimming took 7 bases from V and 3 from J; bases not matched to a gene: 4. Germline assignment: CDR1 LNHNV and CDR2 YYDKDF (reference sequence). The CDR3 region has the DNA TGTGCCACCAAACTACAGGGGGACACTGAAGCTTTCTTT. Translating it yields CATKLQGDTEAFF.

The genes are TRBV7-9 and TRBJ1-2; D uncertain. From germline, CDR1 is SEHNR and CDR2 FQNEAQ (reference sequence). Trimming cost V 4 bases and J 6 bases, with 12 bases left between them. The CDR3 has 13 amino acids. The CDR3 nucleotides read TGTGCCAGCAGCTCCGTCCGGTCGGATGGCTACACCTTC. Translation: CASSSVRSDGYTF.

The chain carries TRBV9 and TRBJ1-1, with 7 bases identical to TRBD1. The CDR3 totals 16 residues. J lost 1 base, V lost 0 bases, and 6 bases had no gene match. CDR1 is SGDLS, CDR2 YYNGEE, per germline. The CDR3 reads CASSVGQGVWNTEAFF. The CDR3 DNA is TGTGCCAGCAGCGTAGGCCAGGGGGTATGGAACACTGAAGCTTTCTTT.

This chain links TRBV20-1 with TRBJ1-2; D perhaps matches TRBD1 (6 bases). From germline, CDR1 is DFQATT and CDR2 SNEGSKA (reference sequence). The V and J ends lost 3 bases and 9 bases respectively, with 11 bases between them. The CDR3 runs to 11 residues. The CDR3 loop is CSARDTGSYTF. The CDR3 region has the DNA TGCAGTGCTAGGGATACAGGGAGCTACACCTTC.

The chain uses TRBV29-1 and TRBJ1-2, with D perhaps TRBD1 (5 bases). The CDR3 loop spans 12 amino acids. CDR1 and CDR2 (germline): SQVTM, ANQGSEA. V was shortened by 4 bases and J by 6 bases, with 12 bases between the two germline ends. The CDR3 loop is CSVGAGRDGYTF. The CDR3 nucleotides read TGCAGCGTTGGGGCAGGGAGGGATGGCTACACCTTC.

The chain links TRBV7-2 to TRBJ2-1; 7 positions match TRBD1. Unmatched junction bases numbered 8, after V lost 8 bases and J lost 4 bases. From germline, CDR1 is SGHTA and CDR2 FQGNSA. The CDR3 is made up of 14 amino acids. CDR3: CASPPGTEYNEQFF. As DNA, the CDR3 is TGTGCCAGCCCCCCGGGGACAGAGTACAATGAGCAGTTCTTC.

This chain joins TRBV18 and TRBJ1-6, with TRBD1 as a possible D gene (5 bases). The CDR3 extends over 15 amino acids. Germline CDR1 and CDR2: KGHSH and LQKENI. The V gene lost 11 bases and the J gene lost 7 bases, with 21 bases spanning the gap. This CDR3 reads CASRDLKGENSPLHF. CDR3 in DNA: TGTGCCTCCCGGGACTTGAAGGGTGAGAATTCACCCCTCCACTTT. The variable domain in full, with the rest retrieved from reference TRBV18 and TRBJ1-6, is NAGVMQNPRHLVRRRGQEARLRCSPMKGHSHVYWYRQLPEEGLKFMVYLQKENIIDESGMPKERFSAEFPKEGPSILRIQQVVRGDSAAYFCASRDLKGENSPLHFGNGTRLTVT.

This chain's CDR3 is CASSQDFRGNPYEQYF. CDR3 DNA sequence: TGTGCCAGCAGCCAAGATTTCAGGGGAAATCCCTACGAGCAGTACTTC. The gene calls are TRBV14 and TRBJ2-7, with a weak D call TRBD1 (6 bases). CDR3 size: 16 residues. The V end was cut by 0 bases, the J end by 2 bases, with 14 bases between. CDR1 and CDR2 from the germline V gene are SGHDN and FVKESK.

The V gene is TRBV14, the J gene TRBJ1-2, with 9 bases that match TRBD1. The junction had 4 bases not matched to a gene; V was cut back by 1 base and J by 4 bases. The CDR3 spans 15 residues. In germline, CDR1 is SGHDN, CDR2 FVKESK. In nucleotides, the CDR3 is TGTGCCAGCAGCCAAGTCCAGACAGGGGGCTATGGCTACACCTTC. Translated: CASSQVQTGGYGYTF. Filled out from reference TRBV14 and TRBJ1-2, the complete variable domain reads EAGVTQFPSHSVIEKGQTVTLRCDPISGHDNLYWYRRVMGKEIKFLLHFVKESKQDESGMPNNRFLAERTGGTYSTLKVQPAELEDSGVYFCASSQVQTGGYGYTFGSGTRLTVV.

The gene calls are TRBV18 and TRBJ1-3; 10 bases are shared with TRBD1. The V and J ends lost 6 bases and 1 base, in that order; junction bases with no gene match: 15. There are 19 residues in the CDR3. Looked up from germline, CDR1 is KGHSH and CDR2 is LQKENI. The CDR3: CASSLTGTGVRPSGNTIYF. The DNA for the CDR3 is TGTGCCAGCTCGCTCACCGGGACAGGGGTTCGCCCTTCTGGAAACACCATATATTTT.

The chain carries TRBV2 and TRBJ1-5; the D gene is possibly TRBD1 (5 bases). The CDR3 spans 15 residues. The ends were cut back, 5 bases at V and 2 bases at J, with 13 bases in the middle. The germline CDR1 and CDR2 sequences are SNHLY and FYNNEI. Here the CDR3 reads CASSSRTSGNQPQHF. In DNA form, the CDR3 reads TGTGCCAGCAGTTCCCGGACAAGCGGCAATCAGCCCCAGCATTTT. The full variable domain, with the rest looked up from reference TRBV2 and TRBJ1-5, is EPEVTQTPSHQVTQMGQEVILRCVPISNHLYFYWYRQILGQKVEFLVSFYNNEISEKSEIFDDQFSVERPDGSNFTLKIRSTKLEDSAMYFCASSSRTSGNQPQHFGDGTRLSIL.

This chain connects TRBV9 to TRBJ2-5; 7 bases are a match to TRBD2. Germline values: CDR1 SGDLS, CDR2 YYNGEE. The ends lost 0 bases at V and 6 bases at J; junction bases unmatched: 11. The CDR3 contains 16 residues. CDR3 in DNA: TGTGCCAGCAGCGTAGCTGAGGGAGCGGGGTTGAAGACCCAGTACTTC. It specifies CASSVAEGAGLKTQYF.

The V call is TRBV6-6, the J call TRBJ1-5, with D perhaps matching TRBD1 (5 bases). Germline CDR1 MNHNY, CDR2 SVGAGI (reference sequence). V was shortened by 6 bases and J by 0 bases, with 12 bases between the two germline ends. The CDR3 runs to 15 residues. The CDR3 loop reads CASRSSGYSNQPQHF. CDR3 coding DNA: TGTGCCAGCAGATCCTCAGGGTATAGCAATCAGCCCCAGCATTTT.

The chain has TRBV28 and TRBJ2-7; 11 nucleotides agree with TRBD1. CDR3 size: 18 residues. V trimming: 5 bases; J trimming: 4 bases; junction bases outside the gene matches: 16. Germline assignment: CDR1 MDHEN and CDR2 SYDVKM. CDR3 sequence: CASSPFPRDRGNNYEQYF. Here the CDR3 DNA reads TGTGCCAGCAGTCCATTCCCCCGGGACAGGGGGAACAATTACGAGCAGTACTTC.

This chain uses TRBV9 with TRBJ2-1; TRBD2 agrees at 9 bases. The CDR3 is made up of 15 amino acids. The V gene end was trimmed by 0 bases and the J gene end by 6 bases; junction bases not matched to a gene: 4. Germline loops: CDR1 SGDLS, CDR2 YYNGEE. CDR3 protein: CASSVASGVRNEQFF. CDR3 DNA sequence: TGTGCCAGCAGCGTAGCTAGCGGGGTGCGCAATGAGCAGTTCTTC.

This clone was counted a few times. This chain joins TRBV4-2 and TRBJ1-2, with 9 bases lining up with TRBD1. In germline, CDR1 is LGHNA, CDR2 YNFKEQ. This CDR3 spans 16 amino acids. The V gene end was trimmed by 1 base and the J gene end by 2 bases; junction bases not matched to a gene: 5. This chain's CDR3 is CASSQGGTGSNYGYTF. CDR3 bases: TGTGCCAGCAGCCAAGGTGGGACAGGGTCGAACTATGGCTACACCTTC.

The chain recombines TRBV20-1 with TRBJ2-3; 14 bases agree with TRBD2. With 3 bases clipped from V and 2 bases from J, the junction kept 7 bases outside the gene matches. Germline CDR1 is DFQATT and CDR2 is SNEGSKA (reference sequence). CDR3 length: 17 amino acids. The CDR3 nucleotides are TGCAGTGCTAGTTGGGGACTAGCGGGAGCAGCCACAGATACGCAGTATTTT. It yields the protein CSASWGLAGAATDTQYF.

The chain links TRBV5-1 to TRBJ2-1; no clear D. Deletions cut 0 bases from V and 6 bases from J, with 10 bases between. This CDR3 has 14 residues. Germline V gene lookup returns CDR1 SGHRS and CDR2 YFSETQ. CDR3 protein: CASSLGGPSNEQFF. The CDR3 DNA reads TGCGCCAGCAGCTTGGGCGGTCCTAGCAATGAGCAGTTCTTC. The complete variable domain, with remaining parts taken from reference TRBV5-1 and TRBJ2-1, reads KAGVTQTPRYLIKTRGQQVTLSCSPISGHRSVSWYQQTPGQGLQFLFEYFSETQRNKGNFPGRFSGRQFSNSRSEMNVSTLELGDSALYLCASSLGGPSNEQFFGPGTRLTVL.

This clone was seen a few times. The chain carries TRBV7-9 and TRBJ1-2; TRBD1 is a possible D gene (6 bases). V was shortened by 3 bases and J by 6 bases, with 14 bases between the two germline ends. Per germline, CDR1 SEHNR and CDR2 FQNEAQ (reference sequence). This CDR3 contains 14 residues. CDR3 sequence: CASSFIEGDNGYTF. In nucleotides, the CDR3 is TGTGCCAGCAGCTTCATCGAGGGGGACAATGGCTACACCTTC.

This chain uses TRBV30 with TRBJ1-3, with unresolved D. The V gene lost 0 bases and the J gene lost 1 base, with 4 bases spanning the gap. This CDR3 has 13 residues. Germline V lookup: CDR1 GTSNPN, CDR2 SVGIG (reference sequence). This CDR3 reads CAWSVQSGNTIYF. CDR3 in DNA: TGTGCCTGGAGTGTACAGTCTGGAAACACCATATATTTT.

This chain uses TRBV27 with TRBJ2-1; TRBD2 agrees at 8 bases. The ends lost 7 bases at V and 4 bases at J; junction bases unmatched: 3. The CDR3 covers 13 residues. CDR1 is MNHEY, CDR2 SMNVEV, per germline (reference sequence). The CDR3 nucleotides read TGTGCCAGCACAGCGGGAGCTTACAATGAGCAGTTCTTC. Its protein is CASTAGAYNEQFF.

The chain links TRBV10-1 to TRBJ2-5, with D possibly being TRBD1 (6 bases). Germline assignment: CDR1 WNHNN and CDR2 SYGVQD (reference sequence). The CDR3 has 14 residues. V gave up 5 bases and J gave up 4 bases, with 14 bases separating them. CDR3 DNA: TGCGCCAGCAGTACAGGGTTGGACCCAGAGACCCAGTACTTC. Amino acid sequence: CASSTGLDPETQYF.

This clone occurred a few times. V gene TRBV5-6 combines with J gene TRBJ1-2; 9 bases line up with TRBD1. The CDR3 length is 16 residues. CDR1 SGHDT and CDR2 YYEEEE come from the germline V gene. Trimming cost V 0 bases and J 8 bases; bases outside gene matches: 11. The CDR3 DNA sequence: TGTGCCAGCAGCTTGGCTGGGGACAGGGAGGCTCGGGGCTACACCTTC. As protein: CASSLAGDREARGYTF.

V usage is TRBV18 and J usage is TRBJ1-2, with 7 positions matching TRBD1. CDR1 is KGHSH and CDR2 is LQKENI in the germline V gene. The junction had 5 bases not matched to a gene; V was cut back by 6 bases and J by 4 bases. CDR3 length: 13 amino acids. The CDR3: CASSPGTVYGYTF. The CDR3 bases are TGTGCCAGCTCCCCCGGGACAGTCTATGGCTACACCTTC.

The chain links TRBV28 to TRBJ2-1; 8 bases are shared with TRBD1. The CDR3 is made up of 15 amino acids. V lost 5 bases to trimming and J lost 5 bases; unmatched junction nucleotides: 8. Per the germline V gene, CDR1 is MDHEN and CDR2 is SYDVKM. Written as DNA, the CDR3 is TGTGCCAGCAGTGGACCGGGGACAGGTGACAATGAGCAGTTCTTC. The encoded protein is CASSGPGTGDNEQFF.

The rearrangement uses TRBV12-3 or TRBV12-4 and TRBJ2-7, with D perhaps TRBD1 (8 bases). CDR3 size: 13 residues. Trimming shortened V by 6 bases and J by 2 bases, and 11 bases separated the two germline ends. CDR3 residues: CASSTGGAYEQYF. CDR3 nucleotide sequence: TGTGCCAGCAGCACAGGGGGGGCCTACGAGCAGTACTTC.